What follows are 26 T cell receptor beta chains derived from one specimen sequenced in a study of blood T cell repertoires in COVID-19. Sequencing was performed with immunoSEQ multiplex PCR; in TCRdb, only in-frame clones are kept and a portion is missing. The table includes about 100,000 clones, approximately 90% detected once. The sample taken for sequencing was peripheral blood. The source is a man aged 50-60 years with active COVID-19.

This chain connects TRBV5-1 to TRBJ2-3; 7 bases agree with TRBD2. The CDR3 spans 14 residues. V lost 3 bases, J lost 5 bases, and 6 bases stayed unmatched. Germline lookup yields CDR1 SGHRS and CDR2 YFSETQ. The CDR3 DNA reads TGCGCCAGCAGCTCGGGGGGAGGAGTAGATACGCAGTATTTT. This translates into CASSSGGGVDTQYF.

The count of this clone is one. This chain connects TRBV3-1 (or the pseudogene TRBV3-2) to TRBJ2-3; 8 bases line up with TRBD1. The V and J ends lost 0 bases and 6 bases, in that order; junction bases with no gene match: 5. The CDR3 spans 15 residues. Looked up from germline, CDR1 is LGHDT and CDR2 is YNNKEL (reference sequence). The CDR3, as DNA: TGTGCCAGCAGCCAAGATGGGACAGGCCGGGATACGCAGTATTTT. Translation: CASSQDGTGRDTQYF.

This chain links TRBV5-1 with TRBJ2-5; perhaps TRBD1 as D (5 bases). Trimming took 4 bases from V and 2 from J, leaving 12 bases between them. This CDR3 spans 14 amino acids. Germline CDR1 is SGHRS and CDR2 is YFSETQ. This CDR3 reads CASSRSTAQETQYF. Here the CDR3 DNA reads TGCGCCAGCAGCCGTTCGACAGCGCAAGAGACCCAGTACTTC.

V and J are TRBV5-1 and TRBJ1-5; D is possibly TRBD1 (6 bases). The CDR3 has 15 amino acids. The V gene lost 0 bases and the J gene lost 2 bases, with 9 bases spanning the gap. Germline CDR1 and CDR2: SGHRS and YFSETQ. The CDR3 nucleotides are TGCGCCAGCAGCTTGGGCTCAGGGGGCAATCAGCCCCAGCATTTT. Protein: CASSLGSGGNQPQHF.

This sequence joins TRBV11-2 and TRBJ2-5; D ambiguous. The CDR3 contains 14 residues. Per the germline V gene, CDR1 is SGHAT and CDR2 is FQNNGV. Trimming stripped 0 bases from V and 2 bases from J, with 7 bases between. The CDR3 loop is CASSLDIAQETQYF. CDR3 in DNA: TGTGCCAGCAGCTTAGACATAGCACAAGAGACCCAGTACTTC.

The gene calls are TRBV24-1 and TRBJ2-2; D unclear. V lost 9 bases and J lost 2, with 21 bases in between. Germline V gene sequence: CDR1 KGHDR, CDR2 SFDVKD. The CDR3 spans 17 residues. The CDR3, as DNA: TGTGCCACCTATGTGTTTTGGCTGAACCCTAACACCGGGGAGCTGTTTTTT. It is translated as CATYVFWLNPNTGELFF.

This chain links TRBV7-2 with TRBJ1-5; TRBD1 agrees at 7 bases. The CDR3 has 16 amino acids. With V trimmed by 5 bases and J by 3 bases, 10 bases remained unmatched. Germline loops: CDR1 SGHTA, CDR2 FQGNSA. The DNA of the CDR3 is TGTGCCAGCAGCCTAGGGACAGCTCTCCTCAATCAGCCCCAGCATTTT. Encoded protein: CASSLGTALLNQPQHF.

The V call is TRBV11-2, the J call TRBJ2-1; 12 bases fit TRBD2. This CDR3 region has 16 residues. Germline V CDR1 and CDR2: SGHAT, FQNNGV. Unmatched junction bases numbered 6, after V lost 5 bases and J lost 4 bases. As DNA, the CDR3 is TGTGCCAGCAGCCCCAGACTAGCGGGGGCGTACAATGAGCAGTTCTTC. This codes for CASSPRLAGAYNEQFF. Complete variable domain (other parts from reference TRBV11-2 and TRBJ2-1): EAGVAQSPRYKIIEKRQSVAFWCNPISGHATLYWYQQILGQGPKLLIQFQNNGVVDDSQLPKDRFSAERLKGVDSTLKIQPAKLEDSAVYLCASSPRLAGAYNEQFFGPGTRLTVL.

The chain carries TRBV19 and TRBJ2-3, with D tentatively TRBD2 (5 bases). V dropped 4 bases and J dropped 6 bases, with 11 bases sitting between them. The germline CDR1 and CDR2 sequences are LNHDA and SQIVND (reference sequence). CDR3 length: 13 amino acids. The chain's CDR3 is CASSTGFGDTQYF. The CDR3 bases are TGTGCCAGTAGTACGGGGTTTGGGGATACGCAGTATTTT.

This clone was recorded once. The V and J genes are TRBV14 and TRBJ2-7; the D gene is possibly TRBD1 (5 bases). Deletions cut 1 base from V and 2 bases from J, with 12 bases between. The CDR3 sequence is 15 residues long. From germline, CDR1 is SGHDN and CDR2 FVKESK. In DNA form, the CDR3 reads TGTGCCAGCAGCCAAGGAAGACAGAGTACCTACGAGCAGTACTTC. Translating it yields CASSQGRQSTYEQYF.

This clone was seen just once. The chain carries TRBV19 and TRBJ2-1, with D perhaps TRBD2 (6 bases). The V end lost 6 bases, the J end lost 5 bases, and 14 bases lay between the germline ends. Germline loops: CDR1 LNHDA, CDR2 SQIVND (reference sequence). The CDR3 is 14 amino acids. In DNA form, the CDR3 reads TGTGCCAGTAGAGATCGGGGGATAAACAATGAGCAGTTCTTC. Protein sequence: CASRDRGINNEQFF. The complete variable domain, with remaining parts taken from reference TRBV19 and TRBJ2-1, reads DGGITQSPKYLFRKEGQNVTLSCEQNLNHDAMYWYRQDPGQGLRLIYYSQIVNDFQKGDIAEGYSVSREKKESFPLTVTSAQKNPTAFYLCASRDRGINNEQFFGPGTRLTVL.

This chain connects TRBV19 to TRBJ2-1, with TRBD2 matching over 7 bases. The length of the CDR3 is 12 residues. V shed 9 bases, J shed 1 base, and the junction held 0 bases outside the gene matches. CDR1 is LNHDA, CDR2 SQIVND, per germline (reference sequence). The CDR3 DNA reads TGTGCCAGCGGGGGGTCCTACAATGAGCAGTTCTTC. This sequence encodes CASGGSYNEQFF. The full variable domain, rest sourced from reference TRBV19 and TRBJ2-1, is DGGITQSPKYLFRKEGQNVTLSCEQNLNHDAMYWYRQDPGQGLRLIYYSQIVNDFQKGDIAEGYSVSREKKESFPLTVTSAQKNPTAFYLCASGGSYNEQFFGPGTRLTVL.

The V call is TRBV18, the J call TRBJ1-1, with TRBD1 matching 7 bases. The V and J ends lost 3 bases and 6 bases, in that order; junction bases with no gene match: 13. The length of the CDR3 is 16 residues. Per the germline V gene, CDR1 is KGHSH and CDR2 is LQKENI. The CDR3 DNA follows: TGTGCCAGCTCACCGAGACAGGGTGGGGGTTTGGCTGAAGCTTTCTTT. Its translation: CASSPRQGGGLAEAFF.

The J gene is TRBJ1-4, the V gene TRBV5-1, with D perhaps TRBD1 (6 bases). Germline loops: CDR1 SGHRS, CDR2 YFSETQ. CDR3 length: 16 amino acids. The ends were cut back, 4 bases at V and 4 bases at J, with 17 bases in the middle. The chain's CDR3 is CASSDITGHSNEKLFF. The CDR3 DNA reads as TGCGCCAGCAGCGACATAACGGGACACAGTAATGAAAAACTGTTTTTT.

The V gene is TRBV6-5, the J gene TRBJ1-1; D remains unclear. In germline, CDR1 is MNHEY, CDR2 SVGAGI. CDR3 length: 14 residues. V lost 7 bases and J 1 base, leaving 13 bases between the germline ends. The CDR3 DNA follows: TGTGCCAGCACCCGGGGTCGAGCGAACACTGAAGCTTTCTTT. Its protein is CASTRGRANTEAFF.

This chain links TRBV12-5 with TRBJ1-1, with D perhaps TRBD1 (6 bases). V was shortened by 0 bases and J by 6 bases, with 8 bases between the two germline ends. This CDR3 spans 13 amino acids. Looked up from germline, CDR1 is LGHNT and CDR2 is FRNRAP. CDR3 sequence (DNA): TGTGCTAGTGGTTTGGTACGACAGGCTGAAGCTTTCTTT. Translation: CASGLVRQAEAFF.

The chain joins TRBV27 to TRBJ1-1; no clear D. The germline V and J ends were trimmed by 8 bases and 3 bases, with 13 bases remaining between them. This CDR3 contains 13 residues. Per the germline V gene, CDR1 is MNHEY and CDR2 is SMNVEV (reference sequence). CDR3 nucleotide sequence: TGTGCCAGCGCCCTGCGGCCAGACACTGAAGCTTTCTTT. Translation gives CASALRPDTEAFF.

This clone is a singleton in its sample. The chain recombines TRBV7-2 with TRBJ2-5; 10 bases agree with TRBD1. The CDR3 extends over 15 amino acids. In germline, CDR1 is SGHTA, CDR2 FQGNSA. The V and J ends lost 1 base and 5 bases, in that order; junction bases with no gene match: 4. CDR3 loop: CASSLGTGGFETQYF. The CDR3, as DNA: TGTGCCAGCAGCTTAGGGACAGGGGGATTTGAGACCCAGTACTTC. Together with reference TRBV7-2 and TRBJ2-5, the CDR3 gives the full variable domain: GAGVSQSPSNKVTEKGKDVELRCDPISGHTALYWYRQSLGQGLEFLIYFQGNSAPDKSGLPSDRFSAERTGGSVSTLTIQRTQQEDSAVYLCASSLGTGGFETQYFGPGTRLLVL.

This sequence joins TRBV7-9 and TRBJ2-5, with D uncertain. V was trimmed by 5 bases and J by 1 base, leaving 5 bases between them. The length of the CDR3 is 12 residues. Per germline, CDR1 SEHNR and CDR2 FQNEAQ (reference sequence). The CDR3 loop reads CASSLGQETQYF. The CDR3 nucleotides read TGTGCCAGCAGCCTCGGCCAAGAGACCCAGTACTTC. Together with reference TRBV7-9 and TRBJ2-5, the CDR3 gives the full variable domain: DTGVSQNPRHKITKRGQNVTFRCDPISEHNRLYWYRQTLGQGPEFLTYFQNEAQLEKSRLLSDRFSAERPKGSFSTLEIQRTEQGDSAMYLCASSLGQETQYFGPGTRLLVL.

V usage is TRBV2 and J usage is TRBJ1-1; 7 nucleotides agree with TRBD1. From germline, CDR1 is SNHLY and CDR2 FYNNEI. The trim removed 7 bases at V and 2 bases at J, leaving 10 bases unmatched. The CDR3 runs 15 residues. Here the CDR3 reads CASNARTGTNTEAFF. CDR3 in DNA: TGTGCCAGCAACGCCAGGACAGGCACAAACACTGAAGCTTTCTTT.

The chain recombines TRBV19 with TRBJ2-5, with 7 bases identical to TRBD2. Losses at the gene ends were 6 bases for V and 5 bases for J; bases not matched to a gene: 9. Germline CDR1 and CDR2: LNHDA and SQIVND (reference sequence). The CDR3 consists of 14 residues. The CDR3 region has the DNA TGTGCCAGTAGAGCGGGACCTGAAGTCGAGACCCAGTACTTC. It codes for CASRAGPEVETQYF. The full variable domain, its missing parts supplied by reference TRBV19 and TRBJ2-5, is DGGITQSPKYLFRKEGQNVTLSCEQNLNHDAMYWYRQDPGQGLRLIYYSQIVNDFQKGDIAEGYSVSREKKESFPLTVTSAQKNPTAFYLCASRAGPEVETQYFGPGTRLLVL.

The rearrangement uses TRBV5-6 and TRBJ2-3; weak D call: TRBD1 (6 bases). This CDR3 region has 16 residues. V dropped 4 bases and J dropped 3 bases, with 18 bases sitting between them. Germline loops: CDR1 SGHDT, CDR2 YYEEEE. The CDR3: CASSSPRGSRTDTQYF. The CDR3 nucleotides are TGTGCCAGCAGCAGTCCCAGGGGAAGTAGGACAGATACGCAGTATTTT.

The CDR3 region has the DNA TGCAGCGTTCGGGACAGGGAAGCTTTCTTT. Protein sequence: CSVRDREAFF. The chain carries TRBV29-1 and TRBJ1-1, with TRBD1 matching 8 bases. Trimming cost V 5 bases and J 8 bases; bases outside gene matches: 1. There are 10 residues in the CDR3. Germline V gene data show CDR1 as SQVTM and CDR2 as ANQGSEA.

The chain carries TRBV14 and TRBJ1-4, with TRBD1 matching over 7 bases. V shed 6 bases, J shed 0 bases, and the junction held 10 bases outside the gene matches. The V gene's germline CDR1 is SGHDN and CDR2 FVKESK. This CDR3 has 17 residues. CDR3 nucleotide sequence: TGTGCCAGCAGTAAAAGGACCGGGACAGCAACTAATGAAAAACTGTTTTTT. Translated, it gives CASSKRTGTATNEKLFF.

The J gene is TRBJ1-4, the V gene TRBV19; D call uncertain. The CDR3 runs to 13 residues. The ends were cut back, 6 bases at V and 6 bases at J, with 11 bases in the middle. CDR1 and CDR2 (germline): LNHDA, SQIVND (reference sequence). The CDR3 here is CASSPEAHEKLFF. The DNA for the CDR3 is TGTGCCAGTAGCCCCGAAGCCCATGAAAAACTGTTTTTT.

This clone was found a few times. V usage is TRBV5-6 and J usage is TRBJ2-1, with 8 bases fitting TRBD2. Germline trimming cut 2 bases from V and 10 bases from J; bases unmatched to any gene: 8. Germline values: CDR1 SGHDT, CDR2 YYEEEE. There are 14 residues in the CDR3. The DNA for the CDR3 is TGTGCCAGCAGCTTTGGCGGGAGGTCCGAAGAGCAGTTCTTC. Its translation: CASSFGGRSEEQFF.